This T cell receptor beta chain is drawn from a study of T cells in Graves' hyperthyroidism and ophthalmopathy. Across the whole study: Peripheral blood was obtained at initial diagnosis, preceding any treatment. Overall study results and limits: Stable hyperthyroidism was separated from ophthalmopathy by a model based on 13 V-J features.

On this clonotype: No antigen is known for it.

The V and J ends lost 3 bases and 2 bases respectively, with 11 bases between them. The CDR3 consists of 14 residues. Germline loops: CDR1 SGHRS, CDR2 YFSETQ. Patients were excluded for uncontrolled infection, other autoimmune disease, pregnancy or lactation. There were TCR beta CDR3 regions amplified from RNA transcripts. First-round RT-PCR of the TCR CDR3 relied on the HTBI primer set. Each CDR3 protein is one row after TCRdb ran MiXCR on the multiplex PCR reads. The table lists about 460,000 distinct CDR3 sequences, roughly 23% of them singletons. The specimen was blood. This sequence was found in a woman between 65 and 79 years old with Graves' ophthalmopathy. The chain has TRBV5-1 and TRBJ1-2; maybe TRBD1 (5 bases). CDR3 loop: CASSWGGANYGYTF. CDR3 sequence (DNA): TGCGCCAGCAGCTGGGGCGGTGCAAACTATGGCTACACCTTC. Using reference TRBV5-1 and TRBJ1-2 for the parts outside the CDR3, the full variable domain is KAGVTQTPRYLIKTRGQQVTLSCSPISGHRSVSWYQQTPGQGLQFLFEYFSETQRNKGNFPGRFSGRQFSNSRSEMNVSTLELGDSALYLCASSWGGANYGYTFGSGTRLTVV.